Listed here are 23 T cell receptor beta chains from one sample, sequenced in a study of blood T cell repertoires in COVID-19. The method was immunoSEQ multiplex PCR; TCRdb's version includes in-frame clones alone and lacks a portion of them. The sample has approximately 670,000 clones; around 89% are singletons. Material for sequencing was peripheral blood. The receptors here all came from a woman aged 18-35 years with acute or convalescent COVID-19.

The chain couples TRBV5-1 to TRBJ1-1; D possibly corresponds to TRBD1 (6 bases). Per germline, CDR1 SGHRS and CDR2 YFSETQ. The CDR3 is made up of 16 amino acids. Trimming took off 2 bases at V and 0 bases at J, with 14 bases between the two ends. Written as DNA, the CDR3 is TGCGCCAGCAGCTTTACCGGGACAATAATGAACACTGAAGCTTTCTTT. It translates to CASSFTGTIMNTEAFF.

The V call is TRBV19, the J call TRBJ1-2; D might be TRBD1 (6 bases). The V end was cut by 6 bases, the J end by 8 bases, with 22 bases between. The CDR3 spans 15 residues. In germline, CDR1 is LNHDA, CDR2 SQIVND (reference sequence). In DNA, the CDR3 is TGTGCCAGTAGCAAAAGGGGGAACGAGCAATACGGCTACACCTTC. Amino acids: CASSKRGNEQYGYTF.

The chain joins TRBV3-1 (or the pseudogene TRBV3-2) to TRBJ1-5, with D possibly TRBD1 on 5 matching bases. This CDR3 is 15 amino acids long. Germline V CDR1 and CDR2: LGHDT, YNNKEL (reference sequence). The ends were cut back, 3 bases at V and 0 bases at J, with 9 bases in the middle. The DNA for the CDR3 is TGTGCCAGCAGCCAGGGGGGGAGTAGCAATCAGCCCCAGCATTTT. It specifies CASSQGGSSNQPQHF.

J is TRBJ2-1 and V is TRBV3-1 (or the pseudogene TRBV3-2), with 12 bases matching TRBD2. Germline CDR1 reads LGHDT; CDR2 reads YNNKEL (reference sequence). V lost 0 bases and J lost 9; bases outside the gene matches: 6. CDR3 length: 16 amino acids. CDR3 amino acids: CASSQDASGGAAEQFF. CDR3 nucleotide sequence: TGTGCCAGCAGCCAAGATGCTAGCGGGGGGGCCGCTGAGCAGTTCTTC.

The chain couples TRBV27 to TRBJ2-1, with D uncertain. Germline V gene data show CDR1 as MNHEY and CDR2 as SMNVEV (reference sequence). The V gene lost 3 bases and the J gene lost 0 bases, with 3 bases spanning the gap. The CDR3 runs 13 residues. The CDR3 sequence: CASSLRSYNEQFF. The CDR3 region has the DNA TGTGCCAGCAGTTTGCGCTCCTACAATGAGCAGTTCTTC.

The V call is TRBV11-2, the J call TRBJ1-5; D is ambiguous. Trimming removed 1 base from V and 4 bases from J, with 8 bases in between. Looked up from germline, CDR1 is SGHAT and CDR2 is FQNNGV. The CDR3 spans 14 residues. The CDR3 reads CASSLGRGNQPQHF. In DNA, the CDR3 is TGTGCCAGCAGCTTAGGTCGAGGGAATCAGCCCCAGCATTTT.

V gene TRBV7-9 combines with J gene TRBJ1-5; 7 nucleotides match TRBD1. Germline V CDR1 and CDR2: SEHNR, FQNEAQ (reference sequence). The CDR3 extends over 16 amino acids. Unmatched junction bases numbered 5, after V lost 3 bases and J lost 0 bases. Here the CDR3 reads CASSFWTGGSNQPQHF. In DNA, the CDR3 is TGTGCCAGCAGCTTCTGGACAGGCGGTAGCAATCAGCCCCAGCATTTT.

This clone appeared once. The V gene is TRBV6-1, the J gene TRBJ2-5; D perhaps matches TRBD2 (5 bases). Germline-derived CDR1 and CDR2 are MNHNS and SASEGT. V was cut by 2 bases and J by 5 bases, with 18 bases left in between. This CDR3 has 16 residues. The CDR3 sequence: CASSERETRHGETQYF. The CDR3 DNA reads TGTGCCAGCAGTGAAAGGGAGACAAGGCATGGGGAGACCCAGTACTTC.

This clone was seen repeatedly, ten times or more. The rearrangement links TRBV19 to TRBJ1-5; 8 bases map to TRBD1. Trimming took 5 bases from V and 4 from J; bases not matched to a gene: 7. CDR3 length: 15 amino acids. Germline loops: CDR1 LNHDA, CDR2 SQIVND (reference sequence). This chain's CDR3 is CASSGGQGGNQPQHF. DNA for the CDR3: TGTGCCAGTAGTGGAGGACAGGGAGGAAATCAGCCCCAGCATTTT.

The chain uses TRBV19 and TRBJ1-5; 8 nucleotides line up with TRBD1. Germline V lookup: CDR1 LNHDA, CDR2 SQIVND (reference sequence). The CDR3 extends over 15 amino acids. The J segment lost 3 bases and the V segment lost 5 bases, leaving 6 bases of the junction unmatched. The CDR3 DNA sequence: TGTGCCAGTAGTTACAGACAGGGGTTCAATCAGCCCCAGCATTTT. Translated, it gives CASSYRQGFNQPQHF. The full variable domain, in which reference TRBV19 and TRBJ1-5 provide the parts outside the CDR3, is DGGITQSPKYLFRKEGQNVTLSCEQNLNHDAMYWYRQDPGQGLRLIYYSQIVNDFQKGDIAEGYSVSREKKESFPLTVTSAQKNPTAFYLCASSYRQGFNQPQHFGDGTRLSIL.

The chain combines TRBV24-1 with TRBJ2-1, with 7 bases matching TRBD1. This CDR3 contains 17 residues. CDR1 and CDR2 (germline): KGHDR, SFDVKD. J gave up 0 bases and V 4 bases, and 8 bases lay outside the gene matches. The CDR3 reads CATSEAPGGSSYNEQFF. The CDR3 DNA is TGTGCCACCAGTGAAGCACCAGGGGGATCCTCCTACAATGAGCAGTTCTTC.

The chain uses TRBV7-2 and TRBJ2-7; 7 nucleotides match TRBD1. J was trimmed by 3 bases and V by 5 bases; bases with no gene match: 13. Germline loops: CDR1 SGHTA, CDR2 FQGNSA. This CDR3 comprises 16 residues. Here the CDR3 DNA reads TGTGCCAGCAGCCCGGGTCTGGGACAGCGCATCTACGAGCAGTACTTC. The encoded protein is CASSPGLGQRIYEQYF.

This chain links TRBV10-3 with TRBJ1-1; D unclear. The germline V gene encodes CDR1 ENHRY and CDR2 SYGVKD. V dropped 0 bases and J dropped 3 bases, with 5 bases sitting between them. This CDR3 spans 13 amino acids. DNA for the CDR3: TGTGCCATCAGTGAGTCCCAGTACACTGAAGCTTTCTTT. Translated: CAISESQYTEAFF.

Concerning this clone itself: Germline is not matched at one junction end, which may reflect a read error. The CDR3 protein is CAISERTSGGDHGVVF. The CDR3 nucleotides read TGTGCCATCAGTGAGCGGACTAGCGGGGGGGACCATGGAGTGGTTTTT. This chain connects TRBV10-3 to TRBJ2-3, with 15 nucleotides matching TRBD2. CDR3 length equals 16 residues. The germline CDR1 and CDR2 sequences are ENHRY and SYGVKD.

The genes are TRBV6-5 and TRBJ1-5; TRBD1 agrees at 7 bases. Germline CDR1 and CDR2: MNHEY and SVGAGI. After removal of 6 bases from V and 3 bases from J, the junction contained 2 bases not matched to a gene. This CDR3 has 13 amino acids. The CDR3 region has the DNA TGTGCCAGCAGGGGACAGTACAATCAGCCCCAGCATTTT. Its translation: CASRGQYNQPQHF.

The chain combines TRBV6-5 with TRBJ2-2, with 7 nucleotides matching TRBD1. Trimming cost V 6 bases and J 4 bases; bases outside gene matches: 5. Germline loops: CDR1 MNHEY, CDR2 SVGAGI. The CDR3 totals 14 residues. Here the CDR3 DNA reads TGTGCCAGCAGACAGGGGTTGGGCACCGGGGAGCTGTTTTTT. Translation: CASRQGLGTGELFF.

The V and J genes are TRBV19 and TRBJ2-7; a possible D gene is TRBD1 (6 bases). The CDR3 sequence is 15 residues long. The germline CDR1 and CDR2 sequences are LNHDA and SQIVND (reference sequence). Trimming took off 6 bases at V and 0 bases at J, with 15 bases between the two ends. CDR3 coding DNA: TGTGCCAGTAGCCGACAAGGGGGTTACTCCTACGAGCAGTACTTC. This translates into CASSRQGGYSYEQYF.

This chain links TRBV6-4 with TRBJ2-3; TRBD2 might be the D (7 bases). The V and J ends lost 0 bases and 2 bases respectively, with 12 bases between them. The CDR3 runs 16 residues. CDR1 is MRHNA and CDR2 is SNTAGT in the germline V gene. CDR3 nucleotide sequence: TGTGCCAGCAGTGACTCGGCGGGGGCCTCCACAGATACGCAGTATTTT. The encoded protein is CASSDSAGASTDTQYF.

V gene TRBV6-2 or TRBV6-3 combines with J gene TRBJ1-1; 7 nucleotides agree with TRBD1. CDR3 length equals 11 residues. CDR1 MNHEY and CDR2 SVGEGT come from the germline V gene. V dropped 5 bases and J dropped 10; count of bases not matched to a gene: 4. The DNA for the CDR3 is TGTGCCAGCAGTCGCGACAGGGTAGCTTTCTTT. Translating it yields CASSRDRVAFF.

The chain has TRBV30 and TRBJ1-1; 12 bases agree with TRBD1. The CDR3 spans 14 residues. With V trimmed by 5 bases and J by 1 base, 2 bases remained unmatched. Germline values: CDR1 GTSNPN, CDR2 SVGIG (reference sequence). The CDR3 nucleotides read TGTGCCTGGGGGACAGGGGGCGAGAACACTGAAGCTTTCTTT. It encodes CAWGTGGENTEAFF.

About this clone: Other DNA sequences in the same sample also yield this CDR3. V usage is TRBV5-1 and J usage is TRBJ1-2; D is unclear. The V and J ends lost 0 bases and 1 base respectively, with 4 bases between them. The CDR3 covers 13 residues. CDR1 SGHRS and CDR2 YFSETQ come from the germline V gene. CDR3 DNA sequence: TGCGCCAGCAGCTTGGGAGGTAACTATGGCTACACCTTC. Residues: CASSLGGNYGYTF.

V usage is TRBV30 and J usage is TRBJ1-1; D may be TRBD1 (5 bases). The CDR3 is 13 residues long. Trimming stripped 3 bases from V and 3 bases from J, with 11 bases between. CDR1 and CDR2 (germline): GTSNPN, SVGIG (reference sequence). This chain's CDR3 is CAWRPGGDTEAFF. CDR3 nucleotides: TGTGCCTGGAGACCGGGGGGGGACACTGAAGCTTTCTTT. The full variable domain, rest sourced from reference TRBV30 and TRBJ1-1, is SQTIHQWPATLVQPVGSPLSLECTVEGTSNPNLYWYRQAAGRGLQLLFYSVGIGQISSEVPQNLSASRPQDRQFILSSKKLLLSDSGFYLCAWRPGGDTEAFFGQGTRLTVV.

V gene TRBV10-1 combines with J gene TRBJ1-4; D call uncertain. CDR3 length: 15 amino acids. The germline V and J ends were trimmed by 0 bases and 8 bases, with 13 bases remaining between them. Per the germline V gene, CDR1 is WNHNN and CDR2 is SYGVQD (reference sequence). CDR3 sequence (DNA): TGCGCCAGCAGTGAGTCAATGGACGGAGGGGAAAAACTGTTTTTT. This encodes CASSESMDGGEKLFF.